Listed here is a single T cell receptor (beta chain). There is no known antigen for this receptor. The input lacks base qualities; no much larger clone sits a single base away. The sample originates from a study of blood T cell repertoires in COVID-19 (dated by TCRdb to 2018 to 2021). Broadly, across the study: The collaborator samples originated in the United States, Italy and Spain and spanned the acute and convalescent phases of COVID-19. The material from the prospective study consisted of cDNA or gDNA derived from T cells, B-cell-depleted T cells, or PBMCs. The dataset comprised deeply sampled blood TCRbeta repertoires from subjects exposed to, actively infected with, or recovered from COVID-19. The repertoires were released in a freely available public database meant as a resource for research on the immune response to SARS-CoV-2. The samples were drawn from the first 160 participants of the ongoing ImmuneRACE study and from over a thousand subjects provided by 6 global collaborators. Sample metadata almost always included a de-identified subject ID, COVID-19 status, age in years and sex. Where HLA class I and class II types were available, the types were taken from metadata supplied by the sample provider, not from assay-based typing. Study-level results and caveats: The quantity of clinical and demographic metadata differed by source and by participant and was supplied without curation.

V loses 0 bases of germline sequence and J loses 10 bases, and the interval between the two ends is 12 bases. The germline V gene supplies CDR1 LGHNT and CDR2 FRNRAP. The CDR3 holds 13 amino acids from the cysteine to the phenylalanine. This entry keeps only the CDR3 DNA: 39 bases, framed from base 1. One collaborating source in Seattle enrolled patients while the patients were actively infected and followed the patients over time throughout the course of disease. Collaborating institutions collected whole blood in K2EDTA tubes following their own protocols. Collaborator samples were shipped for TCRbeta analysis as frozen whole blood, isolated PBMCs, or DNA extracted from either sample type. TCRbeta CDR3 regions were amplified from genomic DNA by means of the immunoSEQ Assay, a bias-controlled multiplex PCR. On the study's bioinformatics: Nucleated cell counts per sample were estimated from amplification of reference gene primers within the assay. To quantify the absolute abundance of each unique TCRbeta CDR3 rearrangement, sequence reads were collapsed and filtered. For each sample, productive Simpson clonality was calculated by taking the square root of Simpson's diversity index across productive rearrangements. The table was pulled from immuneACCESS by TCRdb, which kept in-frame rearrangements only. Such tables lose some clones; where checked, under half of the loss comes from unresolved V genes, and the rest has no known cause. D and trimming come from the DNA, and the V and J calls and clone size come from that table. Here the sample has about 200,000 clones; 85% occur a single time. Clones ranked in the top ten supply roughly 0.91% of the sample.

The sequence derives from a man aged 60 to 75 with COVID-19, enrolled during active disease. The V gene is TRBV12-5 and the J gene is TRBJ1-1, with TRBD1 tentatively as D gene (6 bases match). The sample taken for sequencing was peripheral blood. For the CDR3, the sequence is CASGLVLRGGAFF. The sequence in DNA is TGTGCTAGTGGTTTGGTACTAAGGGGGGGAGCTTTCTTT.